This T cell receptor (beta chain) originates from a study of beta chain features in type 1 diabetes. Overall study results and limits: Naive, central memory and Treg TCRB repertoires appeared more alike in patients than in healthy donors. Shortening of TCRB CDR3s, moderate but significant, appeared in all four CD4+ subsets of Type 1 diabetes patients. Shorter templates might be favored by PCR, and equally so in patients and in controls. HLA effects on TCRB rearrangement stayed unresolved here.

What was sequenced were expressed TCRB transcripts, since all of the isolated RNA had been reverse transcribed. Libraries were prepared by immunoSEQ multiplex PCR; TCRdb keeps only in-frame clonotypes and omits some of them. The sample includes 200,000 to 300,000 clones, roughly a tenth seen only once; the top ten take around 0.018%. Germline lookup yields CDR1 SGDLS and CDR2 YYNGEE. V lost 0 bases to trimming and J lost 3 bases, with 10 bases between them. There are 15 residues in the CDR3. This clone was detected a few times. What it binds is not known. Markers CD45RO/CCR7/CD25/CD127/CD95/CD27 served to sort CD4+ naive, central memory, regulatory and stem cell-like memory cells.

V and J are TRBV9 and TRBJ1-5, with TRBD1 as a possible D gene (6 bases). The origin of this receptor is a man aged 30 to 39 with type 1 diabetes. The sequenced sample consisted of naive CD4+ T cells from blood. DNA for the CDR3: TGTGCCAGCAGCGTAGCGGGGGGCCCCAATCAGCCCCAGCATTTT. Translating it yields CASSVAGGPNQPQHF.